Each of the 25 T cell receptor beta chains below was sequenced from the same sample in a study of blood T cells in healthy people across ages. Next came a second PCR, run for roughly 7 to 12 cycles, which used a sample-barcoded 5' primer along with a J-beta primer mix. Each CDR3 protein is one row after TCRdb ran MiXCR on the 5' RACE reads. The repertoire holds approximately 800,000 distinct CDR3 sequences, with approximately 53% as singletons. Sample: blood. These TCRs come from a man older than 75 in good health.

This chain uses TRBV20-1 with TRBJ2-1; 12 positions agree with TRBD1. CDR1 and CDR2 (germline): DFQATT, SNEGSKA (reference sequence). Trimming at V came to 4 bases and at J to 7 bases, leaving 8 bases not matched to a gene. The CDR3 runs to 15 residues. Here the CDR3 reads CSAKPGQGAGNEQFF. The CDR3 nucleotides read TGCAGTGCTAAACCGGGACAGGGGGCGGGAAATGAGCAGTTCTTC.

This clonotype was seen only a few times. The genes are TRBV7-2 and TRBJ2-6; the D is unclear. V dropped 5 bases and J dropped 5 bases, with 13 bases sitting between them. The CDR3 covers 15 residues. Looked up from germline, CDR1 is SGHTA and CDR2 is FQGNSA. The CDR3 coding sequence is TGTGCCAGCAGCCTTGGCGTTAACAGGGCCAACGTCCTGACTTTC. Protein: CASSLGVNRANVLTF. The full variable domain, rest sourced from reference TRBV7-2 and TRBJ2-6, is GAGVSQSPSNKVTEKGKDVELRCDPISGHTALYWYRQSLGQGLEFLIYFQGNSAPDKSGLPSDRFSAERTGGSVSTLTIQRTQQEDSAVYLCASSLGVNRANVLTFGAGSRLTVL.

Here the CDR3 reads CSARGSGQGGGSSYEQYF. The CDR3 DNA reads TGCAGTGCTAGAGGAAGTGGACAGGGGGGTGGGAGCTCCTACGAGCAGTACTTC. The gene calls are TRBV20-1 and TRBJ2-7; 10 nucleotides agree with TRBD1. Germline trimming cut 1 base from V and 0 bases from J; bases unmatched to any gene: 12. Germline lookup yields CDR1 DFQATT and CDR2 SNEGSKA (reference sequence). This CDR3 has 18 amino acids.

In DNA form, the CDR3 reads TGCGCCAGCAGCCGGGCCATTTCTAGCCGATTGACTGCCTACAATGAGCAGTTCTTC. Protein product: CASSRAISSRLTAYNEQFF. The chain has TRBV5-1 and TRBJ2-1; tentatively, D is TRBD2 (5 bases). V was clipped by 4 bases and J by 2 bases, with 25 bases between them. Germline assignment: CDR1 SGHRS and CDR2 YFSETQ. This CDR3 spans 19 amino acids.

This sequence joins TRBV11-2 and TRBJ1-2; 7 nucleotides match TRBD1. The CDR3 has 16 amino acids. Trimming took 2 bases from V and 8 from J; bases not matched to a gene: 14. Germline V lookup: CDR1 SGHAT, CDR2 FQNNGV. The CDR3 coding sequence is TGTGCCAGCAGCTTACTCACGGGGACAGACTACGAGGGCTACACCTTC. It codes for CASSLLTGTDYEGYTF.

This chain joins TRBV29-1 and TRBJ2-7, with D tentatively TRBD2 (6 bases). The CDR3 loop spans 11 amino acids. Germline V gene data show CDR1 as SQVTM and CDR2 as ANQGSEA. V lost 7 bases, J lost 6 bases, and 13 bases lay in between. In nucleotides, the CDR3 is TGCAGCGCATACGTGGGAGGCGAGCAGTACTTC. It is translated as CSAYVGGEQYF.

The J gene is TRBJ2-3, the V gene TRBV20-1; a possible D gene is TRBD2 (5 bases). CDR3 size: 14 residues. The V gene lost 6 bases and the J gene lost 4 bases, with 17 bases spanning the gap. Germline CDR1 is DFQATT and CDR2 is SNEGSKA (reference sequence). In DNA, the CDR3 is TGCAGTGCGCCCGCGGGCGGTATCGCAGATACGCAGTATTTT. Residues: CSAPAGGIADTQYF.

This clonotype was found a few times. The rearrangement joins TRBV12-3 or TRBV12-4 to TRBJ2-7; 13 bases map to TRBD2. This CDR3 is 14 amino acids long. V lost 6 bases to trimming and J lost 5 bases; unmatched junction nucleotides: 4. The CDR3 DNA follows: TGTGCCAGCAGGACTAGCGGGAGGTCCAACGAGCAGTACTTC. Translation gives CASRTSGRSNEQYF.

In this sample, this clonotype turned up a few times. The gene calls are TRBV3-1 and TRBJ2-7; tentative D call: TRBD1 (5 bases). V was trimmed by 7 bases and J by 7 bases, leaving 14 bases between them. Germline V gene sequence: CDR1 LGHDT, CDR2 YNNKEL (reference sequence). This CDR3 comprises 12 residues. The CDR3 reads CASTTGRHEQYF. The CDR3 DNA is TGTGCCAGCACCACAGGCAGGCATGAGCAGTACTTC.

The chain is built from TRBV28 and TRBJ2-1; D possibly corresponds to TRBD2 (7 bases). The CDR3 extends over 14 amino acids. The ends were cut back, 7 bases at V and 6 bases at J, with 16 bases in the middle. Germline assignment: CDR1 MDHEN and CDR2 SYDVKM. The CDR3 DNA reads TGTGCCAGCACCGAGGGGGGGGCGCTCAATGAGCAGTTCTTC. Protein: CASTEGGALNEQFF.

This clonotype was seen more than once but under ten times. V and J are TRBV28 and TRBJ2-7; unclear D gene. Trimming removed 3 bases at V and 2 bases at J, with 17 bases between. The germline CDR1 and CDR2 sequences are MDHEN and SYDVKM. This CDR3 comprises 16 residues. The CDR3: CASSFSPAGLAYEQYF. In nucleotides, the CDR3 is TGTGCCAGCAGTTTTAGCCCCGCAGGCCTAGCCTACGAGCAGTACTTC.

In its sample, this clonotype was seen a few times. The chain couples TRBV5-1 to TRBJ2-5, with 14 bases identical to TRBD2. Germline CDR1 reads SGHRS; CDR2 reads YFSETQ. V lost 4 bases, J lost 11 bases, and 10 bases stayed unmatched. This CDR3 spans 15 amino acids. CDR3 residues: CASSKGLAGEEEQYF. In DNA form, the CDR3 reads TGCGCCAGCAGCAAGGGACTAGCGGGAGAGGAGGAGCAGTACTTC.

This clonotype was counted only a few times. The chain uses TRBV6-1 and TRBJ2-3; no clear D. This CDR3 contains 13 residues. CDR1 and CDR2 from the germline V gene are MNHNS and SASEGT. V was pared by 8 bases and J by 14 bases, with 23 bases between. The CDR3 region is CASRVREVRYAYF. The CDR3 DNA is TGTGCCAGCCGGGTACGTGAGGTCAGATACGCGTATTTT.

The rearrangement joins TRBV5-6 to TRBJ2-7, with D hard to call. With 0 bases removed from V and 2 bases from J, the gap between germline ends came to 9 bases. Germline CDR1 and CDR2: SGHDT and YYEEEE. The CDR3 is 14 amino acids. The CDR3 DNA reads TGTGCCAGCAGCTTGGGGCGGATAACCTACGAGCAGTACTTC. Translating gives CASSLGRITYEQYF. The whole variable domain, filled in from reference TRBV5-6 and TRBJ2-7, reads DAGVTQSPTHLIKTRGQQVTLRCSPKSGHDTVSWYQQALGQGPQFIFQYYEEEERQRGNFPDRFSGHQFPNYSSELNVNALLLGDSALYLCASSLGRITYEQYFGPGTRLTVT.

DNA of the CDR3: TGCAGTGCTAGAGAGACCCAGGTTCTAGCGGGGGCAACCTACGAGCAGTACTTC. Translating it yields CSARETQVLAGATYEQYF. The V and J genes are TRBV20-1 and TRBJ2-7; TRBD2 aligns across 10 bases. This CDR3 has 18 residues. Germline V gives CDR1 DFQATT, CDR2 SNEGSKA (reference sequence). V shed 0 bases and J 2 bases; nucleotides not matched to a gene: 13.

The genes are TRBV6-6 and TRBJ2-4; possibly TRBD1 or TRBD2 for D (5 bases each). Germline V lookup: CDR1 MNHNY, CDR2 SVGAGI (reference sequence). Trimming shortened V by 1 base and J by 13 bases, and 17 bases separated the two germline ends. The CDR3 totals 14 residues. The DNA for the CDR3 is TGTGCCAGCAGTTACTGGGGCTTGGGCGGGTCACAGTACTTC. Its translation is CASSYWGLGGSQYF.

The table lists this clonotype with a count of one. The gene calls are TRBV6-1 and TRBJ2-1; weak D call: TRBD2 (6 bases). Germline loops: CDR1 MNHNS, CDR2 SASEGT. This CDR3 has 16 residues. V lost 4 bases, J lost 0 bases, and 13 bases lay in between. The CDR3 sequence is CASSATLAISYNEQFF. For the CDR3, the DNA is TGTGCCAGCAGTGCTACCCTAGCGATCTCCTACAATGAGCAGTTCTTC.

The J gene is TRBJ2-1, the V gene TRBV7-9, with D hard to call. This CDR3 is built from 14 residues. The V and J ends lost 3 bases and 12 bases respectively, with 18 bases between them. Per germline, CDR1 SEHNR and CDR2 FQNEAQ (reference sequence). The CDR3 spells CASSLPLEFPRQFF. DNA of the CDR3: TGTGCCAGCAGCTTGCCCTTGGAGTTCCCTCGGCAGTTCTTC.

This sequence joins TRBV4-2 and TRBJ2-7; D perhaps matches TRBD1 (5 bases). The germline CDR1 and CDR2 sequences are LGHNA and YNFKEQ. The V and J ends lost 0 bases and 6 bases respectively, with 15 bases between them. The CDR3 sequence is 15 residues long. The CDR3 sequence is CASSQEGLVTGEQYF. The CDR3 DNA sequence: TGTGCCAGCAGCCAAGAGGGGCTAGTTACAGGCGAGCAGTACTTC.

This clonotype was detected only a few times. The chain's CDR3 is CASSGDTIYGYTF. The CDR3 DNA follows: TGTGCCAGCAGCGGGGACACCATCTATGGCTACACCTTC. The chain is built from TRBV25-1 and TRBJ1-2; D perhaps matches TRBD1 (6 bases). The V end was cut by 6 bases, the J end by 4 bases, with 12 bases between. This CDR3 is built from 13 residues. The V gene's germline CDR1 is MGHDK and CDR2 SYGVNS.

This clonotype was recorded at least ten times. This chain joins TRBV24-1 and TRBJ2-1; 11 bases agree with TRBD2. The length of the CDR3 is 14 residues. V lost 6 bases to trimming and J lost 7 bases; unmatched junction nucleotides: 4. CDR1 is KGHDR and CDR2 is SFDVKD in the germline V gene. DNA for the CDR3: TGTGCCACCAGTACTAGCGGGAGAAAGAATGAGCAGTTCTTC. It specifies CATSTSGRKNEQFF.

The gene calls are TRBV6-5 and TRBJ2-4; 10 bases are shared with TRBD1. Germline V gene data show CDR1 as MNHEY and CDR2 as SVGAGI. This CDR3 contains 15 residues. J lost 8 bases, V lost 2 bases, and 6 bases had no gene match. The CDR3 reads CASSYLRTGGDIQYF. The CDR3 DNA reads as TGTGCCAGCAGTTACCTACGGACAGGGGGGGACATTCAGTACTTC.

This clonotype was counted between two and nine times. This chain uses TRBV29-1 with TRBJ2-1; tentatively, D is TRBD1 (6 bases). The CDR3 length is 19 residues. V was clipped by 0 bases and J by 10 bases, with 31 bases between them. In germline, CDR1 is SQVTM, CDR2 ANQGSEA. CDR3 in DNA: TGCAGCGTTGAAGATGTCGTGGATGCTCTGAGGGGGAGACCCCGCGAGCAGTTCTTC. It encodes CSVEDVVDALRGRPREQFF.

The chain links TRBV10-3 to TRBJ2-7, with D possibly matching TRBD2 (6 bases). Trimming removed 0 bases from V and 0 bases from J, with 9 bases in between. This CDR3 is built from 15 residues. Germline CDR1 is ENHRY and CDR2 is SYGVKD. In DNA, the CDR3 is TGTGCCATCAGTGAGTCTCGGGACTTCTCCTACGAGCAGTACTTC. Protein: CAISESRDFSYEQYF.

This clonotype appeared a few times. The CDR3 reads CASSLATGNEQFF. The DNA for the CDR3 is TGTGCCAGCAGTTTAGCCACGGGCAATGAGCAGTTCTTC. The chain combines TRBV27 with TRBJ2-1; D call uncertain. Germline CDR1 and CDR2: MNHEY and SMNVEV (reference sequence). V lost 2 bases to trimming and J lost 6 bases, with 8 bases between them. CDR3 length: 13 amino acids.